This passage covers 13 T cell receptor beta chains from one sample sequenced in a study of naive and memory T cell subsets. The beta constant-region primer was an equimolar mix of two oligonucleotides covering TRBC1 and TRBC2. TCRdb passed the UMI-ligation and nested PCR reads through MiXCR, listing each CDR3 protein once. Found here are about 90,000 distinct CDR3 sequences, more than 6.5% of them singletons; the top ten hold 1.6%. Sequences were obtained from central memory CD4+ T cells from blood. These receptor sequences come from a human donor in good health.

In regard to this clonotype: Given a much more abundant clone one base away, this may be a read error. CDR3 bases: TGTGCCAGCAGGCCCTTGACAGTCTATAGCTACACCTTC. This codes for CASRPLTVYSYTF. The chain links TRBV27 to TRBJ1-2; TRBD1 is a possible D gene (5 bases). Germline V gives CDR1 MNHEY, CDR2 SMNVEV (reference sequence). The CDR3 consists of 13 residues.

The sample holds many counts of this clonotype. V usage is TRBV18 and J usage is TRBJ1-2; possibly TRBD1 for D (5 bases). In germline, CDR1 is KGHSH, CDR2 LQKENI. V gave up 2 bases and J gave up 8 bases, with 9 bases separating them. This CDR3 is built from 12 residues. CDR3: CASSPSGIGYTF. As DNA, the CDR3 is TGTGCCAGCTCACCATCAGGGATCGGCTACACCTTC.

This chain uses TRBV6-1 with TRBJ1-5; TRBD1 matches at 9 bases. From germline, CDR1 is MNHNS and CDR2 SASEGT. V gave up 6 bases and J gave up 7 bases; unmatched junction bases: 10. This CDR3 comprises 15 residues. CDR3 sequence: CASRAGTGSEQPQHF. Here the CDR3 DNA reads TGTGCCAGCAGAGCCGGGACAGGGAGCGAACAGCCCCAGCATTTT.

This clonotype was counted between two and nine times. The V call is TRBV18, the J call TRBJ1-2; weak D call: TRBD1 (5 bases). The V gene's germline CDR1 is KGHSH and CDR2 LQKENI. The length of the CDR3 is 13 residues. Trimming stripped 1 base from V and 6 bases from J, with 9 bases between. This CDR3 is CASSPRGEDGYTF. CDR3 nucleotides: TGTGCCAGCTCACCACGGGGGGAGGATGGCTACACCTTC.

This clonotype was seen repeatedly, ten times or more. This sequence joins TRBV20-1 and TRBJ1-4; D is uncertain. The CDR3 runs to 15 residues. The V gene lost 1 base and the J gene lost 7 bases, with 16 bases spanning the gap. The germline gives CDR1 DFQATT, CDR2 SNEGSKA (reference sequence). CDR3 amino acids: CSARGSSDRGEKLFF. CDR3 nucleotide sequence: TGCAGTGCTAGAGGTTCGTCCGATCGAGGTGAAAAACTGTTTTTT.

This clonotype was seen a few times. The chain joins TRBV5-1 to TRBJ2-7; 10 nucleotides line up with TRBD2. Germline CDR1 SGHRS, CDR2 YFSETQ. This CDR3 spans 14 amino acids. J was trimmed by 2 bases and V by 6 bases; bases with no gene match: 5. Here the CDR3 reads CASNPGTSAYEQYF. DNA of the CDR3: TGCGCCAGCAACCCCGGGACTAGCGCCTACGAGCAGTACTTC.

At least ten counts were recorded for this clonotype. The chain uses TRBV7-2 and TRBJ2-1; 11 bases fit TRBD2. The CDR3 has 13 residues. V gave up 8 bases and J gave up 5 bases; unmatched junction bases: 2. Germline V gene lookup returns CDR1 SGHTA and CDR2 FQGNSA. In DNA, the CDR3 is TGTGCCAGCGGGACTAGCGGACACAATGAGCAGTTCTTC. The encoded protein is CASGTSGHNEQFF.

There are many counts of this clonotype. Germline and junction disagree at one end, which may indicate a read error. The chain uses TRBV27 and TRBJ1-1; D remains ambiguous. The CDR3 loop spans 14 amino acids. CDR1 MNHEY and CDR2 SMNVEV come from the germline V gene (reference sequence). The CDR3 sequence is CASSSGLLNTEAFF. In DNA form, the CDR3 reads TGCGCCAGCAGCTCCGGACTCTTGAACACTGAAGCTTTCTTT.

This clonotype was observed at least ten times. The rearrangement joins TRBV6-6 to TRBJ2-6; weak D call: TRBD1 (5 bases). V was trimmed by 8 bases and J by 0 bases, leaving 11 bases between them. The CDR3 is made up of 15 amino acids. The germline V gene has CDR1 MNHNY and CDR2 SVGAGI (reference sequence). In DNA, the CDR3 is TGTGCCAGCTCAATGACAGCCTCTGGGGCCAACGTCCTGACTTTC. This sequence encodes CASSMTASGANVLTF.

This clonotype was seen only a few times. CDR3 sequence: CASSEAARVYEQYF. CDR3 in DNA: TGTGCCAGCAGTGAAGCGGCCAGGGTGTACGAGCAGTACTTC. This sequence joins TRBV2 and TRBJ2-7; a possible D gene is TRBD1 (5 bases). The CDR3 covers 14 residues. From germline, CDR1 is SNHLY and CDR2 FYNNEI. V lost 0 bases to trimming and J lost 4 bases, with 10 bases between them.

This clonotype has a handful of counts. The genes are TRBV14 and TRBJ2-7; a possible D gene is TRBD1 (5 bases). The length of the CDR3 is 14 residues. The V and J ends lost 2 bases and 3 bases respectively, with 11 bases between them. Per germline, CDR1 SGHDN and CDR2 FVKESK. CDR3 loop: CASSQQLDSYEQYF. As DNA, the CDR3 is TGTGCCAGCAGCCAACAACTTGACAGCTACGAGCAGTACTTC.

In this sample, this clonotype turned up many times. V is TRBV6-2 or TRBV6-3 and J is TRBJ1-6; TRBD1 aligns across 10 bases. This CDR3 is 16 amino acids long. J was trimmed by 9 bases and V by 6 bases; bases with no gene match: 11. Per the germline V gene, CDR1 is MNHEY and CDR2 is SVGEGT. The CDR3 protein is CASRPPGQGRFSPLHF. The CDR3 coding sequence is TGTGCCAGCAGGCCTCCGGGACAGGGGAGGTTTTCACCCCTCCACTTT.

This clonotype was observed at least ten times. V gene TRBV4-2 combines with J gene TRBJ2-2, with D possibly being TRBD2 (6 bases). CDR3 size: 15 residues. The germline gives CDR1 LGHNA, CDR2 YNFKEQ. Trimming pared 6 bases from V and 2 bases from J, leaving 13 bases between. The CDR3 DNA is TGTGCCAGCAGACTCGGGGGTACAAACACCGGGGAGCTGTTTTTT. This codes for CASRLGGTNTGELFF.